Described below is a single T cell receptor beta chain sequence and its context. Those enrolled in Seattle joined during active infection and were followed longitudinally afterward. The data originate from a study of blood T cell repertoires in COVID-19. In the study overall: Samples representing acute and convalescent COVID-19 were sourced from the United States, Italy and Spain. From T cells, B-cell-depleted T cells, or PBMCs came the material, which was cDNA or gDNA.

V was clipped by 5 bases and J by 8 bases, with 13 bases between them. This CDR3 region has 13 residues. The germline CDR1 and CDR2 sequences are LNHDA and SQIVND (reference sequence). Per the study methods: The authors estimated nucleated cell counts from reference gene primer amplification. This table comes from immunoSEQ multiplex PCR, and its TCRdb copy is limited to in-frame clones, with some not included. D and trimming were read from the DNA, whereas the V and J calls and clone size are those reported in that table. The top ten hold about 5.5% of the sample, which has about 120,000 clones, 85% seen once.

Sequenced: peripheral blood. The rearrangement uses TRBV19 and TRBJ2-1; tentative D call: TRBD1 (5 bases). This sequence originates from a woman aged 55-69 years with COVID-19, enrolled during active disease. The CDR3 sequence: CASSFSPGYEQFF. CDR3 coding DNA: TGTGCCAGTAGTTTCTCCCCAGGGTATGAGCAGTTCTTC. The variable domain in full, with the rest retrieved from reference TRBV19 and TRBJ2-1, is DGGITQSPKYLFRKEGQNVTLSCEQNLNHDAMYWYRQDPGQGLRLIYYSQIVNDFQKGDIAEGYSVSREKKESFPLTVTSAQKNPTAFYLCASSFSPGYEQFFGPGTRLTVL.